The 21 T cell receptor beta chains in this list originate from one sample, sequenced in a study of CD8+CD57+ T cells in acquired aplastic anemia. TCR beta VDJ combinations and CDR3 sequences were profiled from genomic DNA. TCRdb independently ran MiXCR on the reads; one entry per CDR3 protein. This sample has under 350,000 distinct CDR3 sequences; under 60% occur once, and the top ten carry around 1.3%. Flow cytometry had shown expanded CD8+CD57+ cells in the patients chosen for sequencing. Sequences were obtained from sorted CD4+, CD8+, or CD8+CD57+ T cells (not recorded which) from PBMCs. The receptors originated from a human donor with aplastic anemia.

The table lists this clonotype with many counts. V and J are TRBV10-1 and TRBJ1-5; 8 bases fit TRBD1. Trimming at V came to 5 bases and at J to 5 bases, leaving 14 bases not matched to a gene. The CDR3 has 17 residues. Germline V gene data show CDR1 as WNHNN and CDR2 as SYGVQD (reference sequence). The CDR3 reads CASSTRADRDGHQPQHF. The CDR3 nucleotides are TGCGCCAGCAGTACACGGGCGGACAGGGACGGTCATCAGCCCCAGCATTTT.

This clonotype was counted a few times. V usage is TRBV24-1 and J usage is TRBJ2-5; D perhaps matches TRBD2 (6 bases). The CDR3 runs 15 residues. Germline V CDR1 and CDR2: KGHDR, SFDVKD. Trimming took 7 bases from V and 2 from J, leaving 16 bases between them. For the CDR3, the DNA is TGTGCCACCAGGTCAGCCGGGGGACCGCAAGAGACCCAGTACTTC. This gives the protein CATRSAGGPQETQYF.

This clonotype was recorded many times. V usage is TRBV5-1 and J usage is TRBJ2-1; D is ambiguous. The germline V and J ends were trimmed by 0 bases and 0 bases, with 4 bases remaining between them. Per germline, CDR1 SGHRS and CDR2 YFSETQ. CDR3 length: 14 residues. The CDR3 region is CASSLASSYNEQFF. CDR3 DNA: TGCGCCAGCAGCTTGGCGAGCTCCTACAATGAGCAGTTCTTC.

The V call is TRBV7-8, the J call TRBJ2-1; 13 bases agree with TRBD2. CDR3 length: 15 amino acids. The germline CDR1 and CDR2 sequences are SGHVS and FQNEAQ. J lost 9 bases, V lost 6 bases, and 8 bases had no gene match. The CDR3 DNA follows: TGTGCCAGCAGTTCAGGACTAGCGGGAGTCGGTGAGCAGTTCTTC. It encodes CASSSGLAGVGEQFF.

This clonotype was counted ten times or more. The rearrangement uses TRBV7-8 and TRBJ2-1, with 7 bases lining up with TRBD2. The CDR3 consists of 15 residues. The ends lost 4 bases at V and 1 base at J; junction bases unmatched: 4. Germline V gene lookup returns CDR1 SGHVS and CDR2 FQNEAQ. The DNA for the CDR3 is TGTGCCAGCAGCTCAGCTAGCGGTTCCTACAATGAGCAGTTCTTC. It encodes CASSSASGSYNEQFF.

The genes are TRBV6-4 and TRBJ2-1; the D gene is possibly TRBD2 (5 bases). V gave up 7 bases and J gave up 0 bases, with 13 bases separating them. Per the germline V gene, CDR1 is MRHNA and CDR2 is SNTAGT. The CDR3 has 15 amino acids. The CDR3 sequence: CASTISDDSYNEQFF. Written as DNA, the CDR3 is TGTGCCAGCACAATTAGCGACGACTCCTACAATGAGCAGTTCTTC.

The chain couples TRBV6-1 to TRBJ1-1; 7 bases map to TRBD1. V was clipped by 6 bases and J by 1 base; unmatched bases: 5. The CDR3 length is 14 residues. Germline V lookup: CDR1 MNHNS, CDR2 SASEGT. DNA of the CDR3: TGTGCCAGCAGAGCCGGGACAGCGAACACTGAAGCTTTCTTT. This sequence encodes CASRAGTANTEAFF.

The chain's CDR3 is CSAVGGQGSKQYF. The CDR3 DNA reads as TGCAGCGCCGTAGGGGGACAGGGAAGTAAGCAGTACTTC. The chain has TRBV29-1 and TRBJ2-7; 9 bases match TRBD1. The CDR3 has 13 amino acids. J lost 8 bases, V lost 7 bases, and 12 bases had no gene match. Per germline, CDR1 SQVTM and CDR2 ANQGSEA.

The chain uses TRBV5-1 and TRBJ2-3, with TRBD2 matching over 15 bases. V lost 4 bases, J lost 1 base, and 7 bases stayed unmatched. The CDR3 runs to 18 residues. CDR1 is SGHRS and CDR2 is YFSETQ in the germline V gene. The CDR3 sequence is CASSRTSGRAVGTDTQYF. The CDR3 DNA sequence: TGCGCCAGCAGCAGGACTAGCGGGAGGGCCGTTGGCACAGATACGCAGTATTTT.

J is TRBJ2-7 and V is TRBV11-3, with D perhaps matching TRBD1 or TRBD2 (6 bases each). V lost 5 bases to trimming and J lost 4 bases, with 15 bases between them. The CDR3 covers 14 residues. Germline assignment: CDR1 SGHNT and CDR2 YENEEA. CDR3 in DNA: TGTGCCAGCAGCACGGGGGCAGGGTTATACGAGCAGTACTTC. Protein product: CASSTGAGLYEQYF.

Turning to this clonotype: A much larger clonotype is one base distant, so this may be a read error. The chain employs TRBV6-5 and TRBJ2-3, with TRBD2 matching 10 bases. V lost 4 bases to trimming and J lost 4 bases; unmatched junction nucleotides: 5. CDR1 and CDR2 (germline): MNHEY, SVGAGI. CDR3 length equals 15 residues. The CDR3 is CASSFGLAAADTQYF. The CDR3 nucleotides read TGTGCCAGCAGTTTTGGACTAGCGGCAGCAGATACGCAGTATTTT.

J is TRBJ2-5 and V is TRBV7-8, with a tentative D call TRBD1 (6 bases). V gave up 5 bases and J gave up 0 bases, with 13 bases separating them. CDR1 and CDR2 (germline): SGHVS, FQNEAQ. The CDR3 totals 15 residues. CDR3 nucleotide sequence: TGTGCCAGCAGCACCGGGGACACGTACCAAGAGACCCAGTACTTC. Its translation is CASSTGDTYQETQYF. Full variable domain (remainder filled in from reference TRBV7-8 and TRBJ2-5): GAGVSQSPRYKVAKRGQDVALRCDPISGHVSLFWYQQALGQGPEFLTYFQNEAQLDKSGLPSDRFFAERPEGSVSTLKIQRTQQEDSAVYLCASSTGDTYQETQYFGPGTRLLVL.

The chain couples TRBV7-2 to TRBJ2-5; 12 nucleotides agree with TRBD2. Near its end, the DNA agrees better with TRBJ2-4, so the J call may be wrong. The CDR3 extends over 15 amino acids. Germline V CDR1 and CDR2: SGHTA, FQGNSA. For the CDR3, the DNA is TGTGCCAGCAGCTACGGCCTAGCGGGGGGGGACATTCAGTACTTC. Its protein product is CASSYGLAGGDIQYF.

This rearrangement joins TRBV24-1 to TRBJ1-2; TRBD1 matches 10 bases. Germline CDR1 is KGHDR and CDR2 is SFDVKD. V lost 3 bases to trimming and J lost 4 bases; unmatched junction nucleotides: 7. The CDR3 consists of 16 residues. The CDR3 nucleotides read TGTGCCACCAGTGATACCCGGACAGGGGGGGTCTATGGCTACACCTTC. Translated, it gives CATSDTRTGGVYGYTF.

The chain joins TRBV20-1 to TRBJ2-2, with a possible D match to TRBD1 (6 bases). The germline V and J ends were trimmed by 3 bases and 1 base, with 9 bases remaining between them. Germline CDR1 DFQATT, CDR2 SNEGSKA (reference sequence). The CDR3 length is 14 residues. CDR3 in amino acids: CSARCRGNTGELFF. The CDR3 DNA reads TGCAGTGCTAGGTGCAGGGGGAACACCGGGGAGCTGTTTTTT.

This clonotype has only a few counts. DNA for the CDR3: TGCAGTGCTAGAGCGGGAAATGAGCAGTTCTTC. As protein: CSARAGNEQFF. J is TRBJ2-1 and V is TRBV20-1; a possible D gene is TRBD2 (5 bases). Germline CDR1 reads DFQATT; CDR2 reads SNEGSKA (reference sequence). This CDR3 is 11 amino acids long. V lost 1 base and J 7 bases, leaving 5 bases between the germline ends.

This clonotype was seen more than once but under ten times. J is TRBJ1-2 and V is TRBV10-3, with no clear D. CDR1 is ENHRY and CDR2 is SYGVKD in the germline V gene. Trimming left V 4 bases short and J 1 base short, with 7 bases between. There are 13 residues in the CDR3. As DNA, the CDR3 is TGTGCCATCAGTGGGAGGGATAACTATGGCTACACCTTC. This sequence encodes CAISGRDNYGYTF.

The V gene is TRBV29-1, the J gene TRBJ2-7; 9 bases match TRBD2. Germline V gene lookup returns CDR1 SQVTM and CDR2 ANQGSEA. There are 15 residues in the CDR3. Losses at the gene ends were 4 bases for V and 1 base for J; bases not matched to a gene: 8. CDR3 sequence reads: CSVGRGGGQSYEQYF. DNA for the CDR3: TGCAGCGTTGGCCGCGGGGGGGGACAATCCTACGAGCAGTACTTC.

The chain carries TRBV10-2 and TRBJ1-4, with 7 bases aligning to TRBD1. CDR1 and CDR2 (germline): WSHSY, SAAADI. The CDR3 is 16 residues long. Trimming removed 0 bases from V and 6 bases from J; junction bases left unmatched: 7. Here the CDR3 DNA reads TGCGCCAGCAGTGAGTCGTTGGTGACAGGGTATGAAAAACTGTTTTTT. Amino acid sequence: CASSESLVTGYEKLFF.

Comments on this clonotype: This clone may be a read error of a much larger clone one base away. The chain carries TRBV3-1 and TRBJ1-2; 8 positions agree with TRBD1. This CDR3 contains 14 residues. The ends lost 4 bases at V and 7 bases at J; junction bases unmatched: 8. Germline CDR1 is LGHDT and CDR2 is YNNKEL (reference sequence). CDR3 DNA: TGTGCCAGCAGCCGAGTCGGGACAGGAGGTGGCTACACCTTC. Translating it yields CASSRVGTGGGYTF.

This clonotype was detected ten times or more. The V gene is TRBV6-5, the J gene TRBJ2-7, with D hard to call. This CDR3 has 15 residues. Trimming removed 0 bases from V and 0 bases from J, with 9 bases in between. Germline CDR1 is MNHEY and CDR2 is SVGAGI. The CDR3, as DNA: TGTGCCAGCAGTTACTCGAGGCTCCTCTCCTACGAGCAGTACTTC. Its protein product is CASSYSRLLSYEQYF.